This TCR beta chain was identified during a study of blood T cell repertoires in COVID-19. Across the whole study: Both acute and convalescent COVID-19 samples were obtained from the United States, Italy and Spain. Nucleic acid was either cDNA or gDNA, and it came from T cells, B-cell-depleted T cells, or PBMCs.

Germline CDR1 reads MDHEN; CDR2 reads SYDVKM. V was trimmed by 4 bases and J by 5 bases, leaving 12 bases between them. The CDR3 has 14 residues. Authors' data handling: Estimation of nucleated cell counts was performed using reference gene primer amplification. Assay: immunoSEQ multiplex PCR; the TCRdb copy retains only in-frame clones and omits some. That table gives V, J and clone size, and the DNA gave D and trimming. The sample has fewer than 300,000 clones; approximately 86% are singletons. The sample taken for sequencing was peripheral blood. This receptor was obtained from a woman between 18 and 29 years old with acute or convalescent COVID-19. The gene calls are TRBV28 and TRBJ2-1; D perhaps matches TRBD2 (6 bases). The CDR3 nucleotides are TGTGCCAGCAGTTCCGGCGGGGAAGACAATGAGCAGTTCTTC. This gives the protein CASSSGGEDNEQFF.